The entry below describes one T cell receptor beta chain. Its antigen is not identified. This record belongs to a study of identifying expanded T cells in peripheral blood. Overall study results and limits: Variance in clone template counts between approximately two-week samples significantly increased with total template count across all healthy donors. Over around two and four weeks, about 15 and 18 clones changed, versus approximately 1.2 between replicates.

This table comes from immunoSEQ multiplex PCR, and its TCRdb copy is limited to in-frame clones, with some not included. The profile shows approximately 100,000 clones, around 85% of them singletons. The germline V gene encodes CDR1 SNHLY and CDR2 FYNNEI. The CDR3 totals 16 residues. V was cut by 3 bases and J by 5 bases, with 20 bases left in between. During the collection period, no donor immune events like infections were recorded. The receptor comes from a person aged 18 to 69 in good health. The chain combines TRBV2 with TRBJ2-7, with D possibly being TRBD1 (5 bases). Sample: blood. CDR3 sequence reads: CASSDSSRGRAHEQYF. The CDR3 DNA reads TGTGCCAGCAGTGACAGCAGTCGCGGCAGGGCCCACGAGCAGTACTTC.